A single sample gave rise to the 15 T cell receptor beta chains below, sequenced in a study of shared clonotypes between healthy human individuals. The method was immunoSEQ multiplex PCR; TCRdb's version includes in-frame clones alone and lacks a portion of them. This table has 900,000 to 1,200,000 clones, approximately 80% appearing once. The sequenced material came from memory CD4+ T cells from PBMCs. Sample subset: CD45RA-negative fraction. These receptors originate from a man aged 18 to 29 in good health. Some clones in this sample may be carry-over from other donors' samples.

A few counts support this clone. The chain is built from TRBV9 and TRBJ2-2, with D perhaps given as TRBD1 or TRBD2 (5 bases each). This CDR3 has 14 residues. V was pared by 7 bases and J by 6 bases, with 16 bases between. Looked up from germline, CDR1 is SGDLS and CDR2 is YYNGEE. The CDR3 loop reads CASSIEGYAGELFF. The CDR3 nucleotides read TGTGCCAGCTCGATCGAGGGGTATGCCGGGGAGCTGTTTTTT.

This chain uses TRBV6-1 with TRBJ1-5; D may be TRBD1 (5 bases). Trimming shortened V by 3 bases and J by 7 bases, and 7 bases separated the two germline ends. The CDR3 runs 12 residues. In germline, CDR1 is MNHNS, CDR2 SASEGT. The CDR3 nucleotides are TGTGCCAGCAGTGATCAGGGCCAGCCCCAGCATTTT. This gives the protein CASSDQGQPQHF.

The rearrangement links TRBV2 to TRBJ2-7, with 7 nucleotides matching TRBD1. Per the germline V gene, CDR1 is SNHLY and CDR2 is FYNNEI. CDR3 length: 14 amino acids. V trimming: 5 bases; J trimming: 2 bases; junction bases outside the gene matches: 6. CDR3 loop: CASSPTGTPYEQYF. Here the CDR3 DNA reads TGTGCCAGCAGTCCGACAGGGACACCCTACGAGCAGTACTTC.

The rearrangement uses TRBV2 and TRBJ2-1; the D gene is possibly TRBD2 (6 bases). Per germline, CDR1 SNHLY and CDR2 FYNNEI. The length of the CDR3 is 15 residues. The V gene lost 3 bases and the J gene lost 2 bases, with 11 bases spanning the gap. The CDR3 is CASSDGGATYNEQFF. In DNA form, the CDR3 reads TGTGCCAGCAGTGATGGAGGGGCGACCTACAATGAGCAGTTCTTC.

This clone has a single count. The chain links TRBV7-2 to TRBJ1-1; D uncertain. CDR1 SGHTA and CDR2 FQGNSA come from the germline V gene. This CDR3 has 13 amino acids. V lost 3 bases, J lost 0 bases, and 5 bases lay in between. The CDR3 DNA sequence: TGTGCCAGCAGCTTTCAGATGAACACTGAAGCTTTCTTT. Residues: CASSFQMNTEAFF.

Concerning this clone itself: This specimen includes other DNA sequences encoding the same CDR3. The rearrangement uses TRBV5-1 and TRBJ2-3; D gene ambiguous. V lost 6 bases to trimming and J lost 0 bases, with 2 bases between them. CDR1 is SGHRS, CDR2 YFSETQ, per germline. The CDR3 covers 11 residues. The DNA of the CDR3 is TGCGCCAGCACAAGCACAGATACGCAGTATTTT. Residues: CASTSTDTQYF.

The genes are TRBV6-5 and TRBJ2-2; possible D gene TRBD2, 7 bases. The V gene's germline CDR1 is MNHEY and CDR2 SVGAGI. V was pared by 1 base and J by 4 bases, with 13 bases between. This CDR3 has 16 residues. The CDR3 reads CASSYWGGPTTGELFF. CDR3 bases: TGTGCCAGCAGTTACTGGGGGGGCCCAACCACCGGGGAGCTGTTTTTT.

The chain is built from TRBV6-5 and TRBJ2-1; 9 bases are shared with TRBD1. Germline trimming cut 7 bases from V and 9 bases from J; bases unmatched to any gene: 13. The CDR3 contains 15 residues. CDR1 is MNHEY, CDR2 SVGAGI, per germline. CDR3 coding DNA: TGTGCCAGCACTGCGCCGGGACAGGGTATCCGTGAGCAGTTCTTC. Its translation: CASTAPGQGIREQFF.

This chain joins TRBV7-3 and TRBJ1-1; maybe TRBD1 (6 bases). This CDR3 is built from 15 residues. Germline V gene lookup returns CDR1 SGHTA and CDR2 FQGTGA. V was cut by 1 base and J by 0 bases, with 9 bases left in between. In DNA form, the CDR3 reads TGTGCCAGCAGCTTAAGTCCAGGGGTGAACACTGAAGCTTTCTTT. Translation gives CASSLSPGVNTEAFF.

CDR3 protein: CASSVVQGVPPTNTGELFF. The CDR3 DNA reads TGTGCCAGCAGCGTAGTACAGGGGGTCCCCCCAACGAACACCGGGGAGCTGTTTTTT. The genes are TRBV9 and TRBJ2-2; 8 bases fit TRBD1. Germline V gene data show CDR1 as SGDLS and CDR2 as YYNGEE. This CDR3 contains 19 residues. V lost 0 bases, J lost 0 bases, and 10 bases stayed unmatched.

A few counts support this clone. The rearrangement uses TRBV5-6 and TRBJ2-1, with D possibly being TRBD2 (5 bases). Germline V gene data show CDR1 as SGHDT and CDR2 as YYEEEE. V was clipped by 4 bases and J by 6 bases, with 17 bases between them. There are 15 residues in the CDR3. The CDR3 sequence: CASSGSTSYGNEQFF. CDR3 DNA sequence: TGTGCCAGCAGCGGATCAACTAGTTACGGCAATGAGCAGTTCTTC.

The sample holds a few counts of this clone. This chain connects TRBV11-2 to TRBJ1-3; D ambiguous. This CDR3 spans 14 amino acids. Per the germline V gene, CDR1 is SGHAT and CDR2 is FQNNGV. Deletions cut 5 bases from V and 4 bases from J, with 12 bases between. The CDR3 nucleotides are TGTGCCAGCAGCCCGTCCGGGCAGGGAAACACCATATATTTT. The encoded protein is CASSPSGQGNTIYF.

The rearrangement links TRBV28 to TRBJ2-3; weak D call: TRBD1 (7 bases). Deletions cut 7 bases from V and 5 bases from J, with 19 bases between. This CDR3 is built from 15 residues. Per the germline V gene, CDR1 is MDHEN and CDR2 is SYDVKM. CDR3 coding DNA: TGTGCCAGCACCTCAGGCGGGGCAGGGGGAGATACGCAGTATTTT. It specifies CASTSGGAGGDTQYF.

This clone was detected once. CDR3 DNA: TGCGCCAGCAGCGACCGTACGGGTAGGGAAAACATTCAGTACTTC. Protein: CASSDRTGRENIQYF. The rearrangement joins TRBV5-1 to TRBJ2-4; D unresolved. Germline lookup yields CDR1 SGHRS and CDR2 YFSETQ. The CDR3 length is 15 residues. V lost 4 bases and J 5 bases, leaving 16 bases between the germline ends.

V usage is TRBV30 and J usage is TRBJ2-5; 14 bases line up with TRBD2. The J segment lost 4 bases and the V segment lost 2 bases, leaving 12 bases of the junction unmatched. Germline lookup yields CDR1 GTSNPN and CDR2 SVGIG (reference sequence). The CDR3 is 18 residues long. This CDR3 is CAWSIEGLAGVEGETQYF. Here the CDR3 DNA reads TGTGCCTGGAGTATAGAGGGACTAGCGGGAGTGGAAGGAGAGACCCAGTACTTC.